This TCR beta chain was identified in a study of T cell clusters in autoimmune cytopenias. By frequency, this clonotype is medium-sized. The antigen is undetermined. The CDR3 contains 14 residues. CDR1 is SQVTM and CDR2 is ANQGSEA in the germline V gene. TRB was amplified from about 250 ng of peripheral blood genomic DNA per sample. Multiplex touch-down PCR amplified TRB using TRB-A and TRB-B pools in one tube. TCRdb re-called the multiplex PCR reads; every CDR3 protein appears as one record, without DNA. The ten most abundant clones cover 18% of a sample with roughly 7,000 distinct CDR3 sequences. Study-wide findings and caveats: The T cell clusters were defined only in silico, without experimental functional validation.

These same data were also listed under a study on T cell repertoires in aging, cancer and after chemotherapy.

Sequenced input: peripheral blood. This clonotype was obtained from a human donor in good health. The V gene is TRBV29-1, the J gene TRBJ1-2; the TRBD1 assignment by TCRdb is unverifiable without DNA. The CDR3 spells CSVESGQGVYGYTF.